This passage covers 15 T cell receptor beta chains from one sample sequenced in a study of blood T cell repertoires in COVID-19 (dated by TCRdb to about 2020). To prepare the library, the immunoSEQ multiplex PCR assay was applied. TCRdb stores this immuneACCESS table with in-frame sequences only. Part of the clones is absent; in the studies checked, under half of the shortfall reflects unresolved V genes, and no reason is known for the rest. A total of around 260,000 clones appear in this sample, about 89% of them only once. The top ten constitute more than 1.3% of the sample. The sequenced sample was peripheral blood. Every receptor here comes from a woman between 40 and 50 years old who had recovered from COVID-19.

The chain is built from TRBV5-1 and TRBJ1-4, with D possibly TRBD1 on 6 matching bases. Per the germline V gene, CDR1 is SGHRS and CDR2 is YFSETQ. V was shortened by 8 bases and J by 0 bases, with 17 bases between the two germline ends. This CDR3 has 16 residues. The DNA for the CDR3 is TGCGCCAGTTCACCCCGGGGGGCCTCAACTAATGAAAAACTGTTTTTT. Residues: CASSPRGASTNEKLFF.

The genes are TRBV21-1 and TRBJ1-4; TRBD1, the D gene given by the table, was not confirmed from the DNA. TRBV21-1 is reported as a pseudogene. The CDR3 is made up of 14 amino acids. The CDR3 DNA is TGTGCCAGCAGCGTCCGGACAGGGGCCAGTAAACTGTTTTTT. This gives the protein CASSVRTGASKLFF.

This clone was seen a handful of times. This rearrangement joins TRBV5-8 to TRBJ1-6; D is possibly TRBD1 (5 bases). The length of the CDR3 is 15 residues. The germline V gene has CDR1 SGHTS and CDR2 YDEGEE. V was cut by 5 bases and J by 5 bases, with 14 bases left in between. CDR3 nucleotides: TGTGCCAGCAGTAGGGGAACAGCCAATAATTCACCCCTCCACTTT. Translating gives CASSRGTANNSPLHF.

The rearrangement uses TRBV10-2 and TRBJ2-3; weak D call: TRBD2 (6 bases). V lost 5 bases and J lost 6, with 15 bases in between. In germline, CDR1 is WSHSY, CDR2 SAAADI. The CDR3 has 14 amino acids. The CDR3 nucleotides are TGCGCCAGCAGTAACTTCGCGGGAAGGGATACGCAGTATTTT. Translation: CASSNFAGRDTQYF.

This clone showed up just a few times. This chain connects TRBV11-2 to TRBJ1-2; perhaps TRBD1 as D (5 bases). The V end lost 0 bases, the J end lost 4 bases, and 9 bases lay between the germline ends. The CDR3 has 14 residues. CDR1 is SGHAT, CDR2 FQNNGV, per germline. The CDR3 sequence: CASSLDPGPYGYTF. As DNA, the CDR3 is TGTGCCAGCAGCTTAGATCCAGGGCCCTATGGCTACACCTTC.

The genes are TRBV11-3 and TRBJ2-1, with 12 bases matching TRBD2. The CDR3 sequence is 16 residues long. Germline V lookup: CDR1 SGHNT, CDR2 YENEEA. The trim removed 5 bases at V and 3 bases at J, leaving 5 bases unmatched. The CDR3 DNA is TGTGCCAGCAGCCGCACACTAGCGGGGGGCTACAATGAGCAGTTCTTC. This gives the protein CASSRTLAGGYNEQFF.

The chain links TRBV29-1 to TRBJ1-2, with 9 bases fitting TRBD1. Germline CDR1 and CDR2: SQVTM and ANQGSEA. The V and J ends lost 7 bases and 4 bases, in that order; junction bases with no gene match: 7. The CDR3 is 13 amino acids. The CDR3 nucleotides are TGCAGCGGCCTCACAGGGGGCAGCTATGGCTACACCTTC. It encodes CSGLTGGSYGYTF.

The rearrangement links TRBV10-3 to TRBJ2-3; 11 bases are shared with TRBD2. The CDR3 covers 16 residues. CDR1 and CDR2 (germline): ENHRY, SYGVKD. V lost 3 bases, J lost 6 bases, and 8 bases stayed unmatched. CDR3 bases: TGTGCCATCAGTGACCTAGCGGGGGGCCGTACCGATACGCAGTATTTT. Protein product: CAISDLAGGRTDTQYF.

A single count supports this clone. The chain couples TRBV7-2 to TRBJ2-7; TRBD1 is a possible D gene (5 bases). The CDR3 consists of 16 residues. V dropped 1 base and J dropped 5 bases, with 18 bases sitting between them. Germline V gene lookup returns CDR1 SGHTA and CDR2 FQGNSA. The CDR3 sequence is CASSLVFQGGRDEQYF. The CDR3 DNA sequence: TGTGCCAGCAGCTTAGTATTCCAGGGCGGTAGGGACGAGCAGTACTTC.

The genes are TRBV5-1 and TRBJ2-3; 12 positions agree with TRBD2. V dropped 3 bases and J dropped 9; count of bases not matched to a gene: 17. There are 18 residues in the CDR3. Germline assignment: CDR1 SGHRS and CDR2 YFSETQ. CDR3 nucleotides: TGCGCCAGCAGCTACCTTTACCGACTAGCGGGGGAAGGACAGACGCAGTATTTT. Translated: CASSYLYRLAGEGQTQYF.

The rearrangement joins TRBV11-2 to TRBJ1-2, with D uncertain. Germline-derived CDR1 and CDR2 are SGHAT and FQNNGV. The CDR3 runs to 12 residues. Trimming removed 2 bases at V and 8 bases at J, with 9 bases between. CDR3 region: CASSLWRRGYTF. The DNA for the CDR3 is TGTGCCAGCAGCTTATGGAGAAGGGGCTACACCTTC.

The rearrangement links TRBV6-1 to TRBJ2-2; 8 bases match TRBD2. The germline gives CDR1 MNHNS, CDR2 SASEGT. CDR3 length equals 17 residues. V lost 2 bases to trimming and J lost 5 bases; unmatched junction nucleotides: 10. CDR3 in amino acids: CASSESRTSRLTGELFF. CDR3 DNA sequence: TGTGCCAGCAGTGAATCCCGGACTAGCCGACTTACCGGGGAGCTGTTTTTT.

The V gene is TRBV7-9, the J gene TRBJ1-1, with no clear D. The CDR3 is made up of 13 amino acids. The germline gives CDR1 SEHNR, CDR2 FQNEAQ (reference sequence). V was trimmed by 5 bases and J by 3 bases, leaving 10 bases between them. CDR3: CASSQHLDTEAFF. For the CDR3, the DNA is TGTGCCAGCAGCCAACACCTGGACACTGAAGCTTTCTTT. The full variable domain, rest sourced from reference TRBV7-9 and TRBJ1-1, is DTGVSQNPRHKITKRGQNVTFRCDPISEHNRLYWYRQTLGQGPEFLTYFQNEAQLEKSRLLSDRFSAERPKGSFSTLEIQRTEQGDSAMYLCASSQHLDTEAFFGQGTRLTVV.

The rearrangement joins TRBV18 to TRBJ2-3; the match to TRBD1 covers 9 bases. The CDR3 has 15 residues. Germline assignment: CDR1 KGHSH and CDR2 LQKENI. Unmatched junction bases numbered 11, after V lost 4 bases and J lost 9 bases. In DNA form, the CDR3 reads TGTGCCAGCTCACGTTCCGGGACAGGGTCTTCAACGCAGTATTTT. It encodes CASSRSGTGSSTQYF.

The V gene is TRBV5-1, the J gene TRBJ2-3; 9 nucleotides line up with TRBD1. This CDR3 is 15 amino acids long. J was trimmed by 0 bases and V by 4 bases; bases with no gene match: 3. From germline, CDR1 is SGHRS and CDR2 YFSETQ. The CDR3 DNA sequence: TGCGCCAGCAGCCCAGGGACAGGGAGCACAGATACGCAGTATTTT. This encodes CASSPGTGSTDTQYF.